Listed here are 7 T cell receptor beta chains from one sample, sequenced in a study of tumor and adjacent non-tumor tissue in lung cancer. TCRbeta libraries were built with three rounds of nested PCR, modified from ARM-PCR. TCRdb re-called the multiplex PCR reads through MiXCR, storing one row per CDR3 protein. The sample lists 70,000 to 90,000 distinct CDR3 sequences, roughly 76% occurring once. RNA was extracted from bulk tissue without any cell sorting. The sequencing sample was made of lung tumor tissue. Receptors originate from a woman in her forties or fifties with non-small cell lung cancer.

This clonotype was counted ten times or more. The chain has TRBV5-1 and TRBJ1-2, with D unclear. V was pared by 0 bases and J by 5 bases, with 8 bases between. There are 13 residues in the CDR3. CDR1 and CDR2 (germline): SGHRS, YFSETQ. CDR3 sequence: CASSLGRTYGYTF. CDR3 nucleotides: TGCGCCAGCAGCTTGGGGCGAACTTATGGCTACACCTTC.

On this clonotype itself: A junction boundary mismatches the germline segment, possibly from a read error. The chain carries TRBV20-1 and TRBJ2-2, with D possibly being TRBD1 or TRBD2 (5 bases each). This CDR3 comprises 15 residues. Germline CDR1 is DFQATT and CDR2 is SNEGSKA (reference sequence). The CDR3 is CNARDNGGKPGELFF. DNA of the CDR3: TGCAATGCTAGAGATAATGGGGGAAAGCCCGGGGAGCTGTTTTTT.

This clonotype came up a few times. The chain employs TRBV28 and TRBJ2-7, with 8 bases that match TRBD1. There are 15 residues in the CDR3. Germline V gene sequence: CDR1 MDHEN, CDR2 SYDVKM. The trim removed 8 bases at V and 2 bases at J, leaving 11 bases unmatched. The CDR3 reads CASSRIQGGTYEQYF. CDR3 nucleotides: TGTGCCAGCTCTAGGATACAGGGGGGAACCTACGAGCAGTACTTC.

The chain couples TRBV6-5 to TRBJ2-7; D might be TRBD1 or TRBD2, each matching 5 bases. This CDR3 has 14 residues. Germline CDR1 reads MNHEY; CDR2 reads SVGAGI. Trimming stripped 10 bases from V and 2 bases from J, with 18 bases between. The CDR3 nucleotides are TGTGCCAACAGCCTAAGTGAGGGGCCCTACGAGCAGTACTTC. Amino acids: CANSLSEGPYEQYF.

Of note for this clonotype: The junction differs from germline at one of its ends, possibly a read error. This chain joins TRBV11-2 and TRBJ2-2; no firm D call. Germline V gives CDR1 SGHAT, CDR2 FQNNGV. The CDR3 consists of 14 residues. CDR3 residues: CVGSLVPDPGELFF. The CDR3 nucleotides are TGTGTCGGCAGCTTAGTGCCCGATCCCGGAGAGCTGTTTTTT.

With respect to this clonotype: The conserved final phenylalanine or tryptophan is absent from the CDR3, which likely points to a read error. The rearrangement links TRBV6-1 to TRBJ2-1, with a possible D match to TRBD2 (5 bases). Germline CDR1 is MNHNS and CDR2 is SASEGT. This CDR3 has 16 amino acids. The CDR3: CVSSEEGVTSYNEQFL. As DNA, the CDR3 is TGTGTCAGCAGTGAAGAGGGCGTGACGTCCTACAATGAGCAGTTCTTA.

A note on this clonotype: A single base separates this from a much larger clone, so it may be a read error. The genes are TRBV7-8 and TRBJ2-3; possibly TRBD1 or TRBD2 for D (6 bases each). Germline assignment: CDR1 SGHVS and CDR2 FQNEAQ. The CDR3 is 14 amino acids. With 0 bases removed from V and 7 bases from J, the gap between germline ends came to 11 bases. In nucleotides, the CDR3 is TGTGCCAGCAGCTTAGCGAGGGGGGCACATACGCAGTATTTT. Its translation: CASSLARGAHTQYF.